This T cell receptor (beta chain) was identified in a study of CD8+CD57+ T cells in acquired aplastic anemia. About the study: The mean DNA yield obtained from sorted CD4+ and CD8+ cells came to roughly 3 ug.

TCR beta VDJ combinations and CDR3 sequences were profiled from genomic DNA. One entry per CDR3 protein results from TCRdb running MiXCR on the reads. Here the sample spans hundreds of thousands of distinct CDR3 sequences, about a third being singletons. As regards this clonotype: A read error may account for a junction end that differs from germline.

The CDR3 runs 16 residues. Germline lookup yields CDR1 MGHDK and CDR2 SYGVNS. CD8+CD57+ cell expansion had been shown by flow cytometry in patients chosen for sequencing. The TCR originated in a human donor with aplastic anemia. Source material: sorted CD4+, CD8+, or CD8+CD57+ T cells (not recorded which) from PBMCs. The chain combines TRBV25-1 with TRBJ2-3, with TRBD1 matching over 7 bases. CDR3 DNA: TGCGCCAGCAGCCAAGAAACAGGGGCTTCTGGGGATACGCAGTATTTT. Protein product: CASSQETGASGDTQYF.